The 10 T cell receptor beta chains given below trace back to one sample, sequenced in a study of blood T cell repertoires in COVID-19 (TCRdb year 2020). The method behind the library was the immunoSEQ multiplex PCR assay. TCRdb provides this immuneACCESS table in a form limited to in-frame rearrangements. Some clones are lacking; in checked studies, under half of them reflect an unresolved V gene, and why the rest are absent is not known. The sample data list roughly 220,000 clones, and 80% to 85% of these were observed just once. The ten largest clonotypes hold less than 6.5% of the sample. Sequencing input: peripheral blood. The source of these receptors is a woman in her sixties or seventies who had recovered from COVID-19.

The chain joins TRBV21-1 to TRBJ2-1; the tabulated D call, TRBD1, remains unverified against the DNA. TRBV21-1 is labeled a pseudogene. This CDR3 spans 11 amino acids. CDR3 region: CASGHYNEQFF. The DNA for the CDR3 is TGTGCCAGCGGCCACTACAATGAGCAGTTCTTC.

The chain is built from TRBV9 and TRBJ2-7; 8 nucleotides align to TRBD1. The CDR3 totals 14 residues. Germline CDR1 SGDLS, CDR2 YYNGEE. V lost 3 bases to trimming and J lost 6 bases; unmatched junction nucleotides: 8. CDR3 in amino acids: CASSAQGASAEQYF. CDR3 sequence (DNA): TGTGCCAGCAGCGCTCAGGGGGCATCGGCCGAGCAGTACTTC.

Comment on this clone: The junction shows a germline mismatch at one end, possibly a read error. V is TRBV5-4 and J is TRBJ2-7; D is possibly TRBD1 (5 bases). CDR3 length equals 13 residues. Germline CDR1 SGHNT, CDR2 YYREEE (reference sequence). CDR3 nucleotide sequence: TGTGCCAGCAGCCCGCAGGGCAGGCAAACCCTTAACTTC. Residues: CASSPQGRQTLNF. Together with reference TRBV5-4 and TRBJ2-7, the CDR3 gives the full variable domain: ETGVTQSPTHLIKTRGQQVTLRCSSQSGHNTVSWYQQALGQGPQFIFQYYREEENGRGNFPPRFSGLQFPNYSSELNVNALELDDSALYLCASSPQGRQTLNFGPGTRLTVT.

The rearrangement links TRBV7-3 to TRBJ2-3; 8 bases agree with TRBD2. V was clipped by 6 bases and J by 5 bases; unmatched bases: 10. The CDR3 is 15 residues long. Per germline, CDR1 SGHTA and CDR2 FQGTGA. This CDR3 is CASSRSGGGGDTQYF. CDR3 sequence (DNA): TGTGCCAGCAGTCGGAGCGGGGGAGGAGGAGATACGCAGTATTTT.

This clone was counted only a few times. The chain couples TRBV2 to TRBJ1-6; TRBD1 is a possible D gene (5 bases). The CDR3 totals 15 residues. Germline V gene sequence: CDR1 SNHLY, CDR2 FYNNEI. Trimming pared 4 bases from V and 7 bases from J, leaving 14 bases between. CDR3 residues: CASSVFRAGNSPLHF. CDR3 in DNA: TGTGCCAGCAGTGTATTCAGGGCCGGGAATTCACCCCTCCACTTT. The variable domain in full, with the rest retrieved from reference TRBV2 and TRBJ1-6, is EPEVTQTPSHQVTQMGQEVILRCVPISNHLYFYWYRQILGQKVEFLVSFYNNEISEKSEIFDDQFSVERPDGSNFTLKIRSTKLEDSAMYFCASSVFRAGNSPLHFGNGTRLTVT.

The V call is TRBV11-2, the J call TRBJ1-6; 10 bases are shared with TRBD1. There are 19 residues in the CDR3. Germline V lookup: CDR1 SGHAT, CDR2 FQNNGV. The V and J ends lost 5 bases and 6 bases, in that order; junction bases with no gene match: 16. CDR3 residues: CASSPRPGTGVLSNSPLHF. Written as DNA, the CDR3 is TGTGCCAGCAGCCCTCGTCCCGGGACAGGGGTCCTGAGTAATTCACCCCTCCACTTT.

The chain recombines TRBV6-2 or TRBV6-3 with TRBJ2-3, with 8 bases matching TRBD2. The trim removed 4 bases at V and 0 bases at J, leaving 15 bases unmatched. The CDR3 spans 19 residues. The germline V gene has CDR1 MNHEY and CDR2 SVGEGT. CDR3 bases: TGTGCCAGCAGTTTCCCCTCGGGGTCGGTAGCGGGGAGCACAGATACGCAGTATTTT. Encoded protein: CASSFPSGSVAGSTDTQYF.

The V call is TRBV3-1 (or the pseudogene TRBV3-2), the J call TRBJ2-3; the match to TRBD1 covers 9 bases. The CDR3 consists of 14 residues. Germline V gene lookup returns CDR1 LGHDT and CDR2 YNNKEL (reference sequence). The junction had 1 base not matched to a gene; V was cut back by 1 base and J by 5 bases. CDR3 nucleotide sequence: TGTGCCAGCAGCCAAGGACAGGGGGAAGATACGCAGTATTTT. It codes for CASSQGQGEDTQYF.

The rearrangement links TRBV19 to TRBJ1-3; D call uncertain. This CDR3 is 14 amino acids long. V was shortened by 3 bases and J by 0 bases, with 6 bases between the two germline ends. Looked up from germline, CDR1 is LNHDA and CDR2 is SQIVND (reference sequence). This CDR3 reads CASSMDFSGNTIYF. CDR3 DNA sequence: TGTGCCAGTAGTATGGACTTCTCTGGAAACACCATATATTTT.

About this clone: In the same sample, other DNA sequences code for this CDR3. This chain joins TRBV7-9 and TRBJ1-1; 7 bases are shared with TRBD1. The length of the CDR3 is 13 residues. With V trimmed by 3 bases and J by 3 bases, 1 base remained unmatched. The germline V gene encodes CDR1 SEHNR and CDR2 FQNEAQ (reference sequence). CDR3 loop: CASSLQGDTEAFF. The CDR3 nucleotides are TGTGCCAGCAGCTTGCAGGGGGACACTGAAGCTTTCTTT.